One and the same sample provided the 17 T cell receptor beta chains below, sequenced in a study of OX40 agonist ivuxolimab in advanced cancers. Sequenced by immunoSEQ multiplex PCR; TCRdb stores in-frame clones only, minus some. The sample lists 40,000 or so clones, approximately 80% occurring once. The specimen comprised CD4+ or CD8+ T cells sorted from blood, sampled in a trial of the OX40 agonist ivuxolimab. Receptors were obtained from an adult with an advanced solid tumor such as melanoma, head and neck, liver or kidney cancer.

The chain uses TRBV5-5 and TRBJ2-7, with D possibly being TRBD1 or TRBD2 (5 bases each). The CDR3 loop spans 14 amino acids. CDR1 is SGHKS, CDR2 YYEKEE, per germline (reference sequence). V was shortened by 1 base and J by 3 bases, with 11 bases between the two germline ends. The CDR3 here is CASSLQGVSYEQYF. The CDR3 nucleotides are TGTGCCAGCAGCTTGCAGGGAGTCAGCTACGAGCAGTACTTC.

This rearrangement joins TRBV7-2 to TRBJ2-7; 13 positions agree with TRBD2. Germline-derived CDR1 and CDR2 are SGHTA and FQGNSA. This CDR3 contains 16 residues. V was pared by 5 bases and J by 6 bases, with 10 bases of the junction left unmatched. The CDR3 DNA follows: TGTGCCAGCAGCGCCCGGGGACTAGCGGGAAGGGGCGAGCAGTACTTC. It is translated as CASSARGLAGRGEQYF. The entire variable domain, with the rest obtained from reference TRBV7-2 and TRBJ2-7, is as follows: GAGVSQSPSNKVTEKGKDVELRCDPISGHTALYWYRQSLGQGLEFLIYFQGNSAPDKSGLPSDRFSAERTGGSVSTLTIQRTQQEDSAVYLCASSARGLAGRGEQYFGPGTRLTVT.

The V call is TRBV6-1, the J call TRBJ2-7, with D uncertain. The CDR3 is 11 residues long. The ends were cut back, 7 bases at V and 1 base at J, with 5 bases in the middle. Germline lookup yields CDR1 MNHNS and CDR2 SASEGT. The CDR3 bases are TGTGCCAGCACCACATCCTACGAGCAGTACTTC. Translated, it gives CASTTSYEQYF.

The chain carries TRBV6-5 and TRBJ1-2; D is possibly TRBD1 (5 bases). Per the germline V gene, CDR1 is MNHEY and CDR2 is SVGAGI. This CDR3 is 11 amino acids long. Trimming pared 7 bases from V and 5 bases from J, leaving 8 bases between. CDR3 coding DNA: TGTGCCAGCAACGGGGGATATGGCTACACCTTC. The encoded protein is CASNGGYGYTF.

This chain links TRBV13 with TRBJ2-3; TRBD2 matches 8 bases. Trimming took 2 bases from V and 5 from J; bases not matched to a gene: 12. Germline V gene lookup returns CDR1 PRHDT and CDR2 FYEKMQ (reference sequence). The CDR3 runs 17 residues. As DNA, the CDR3 is TGTGCCAGCAGCTTATGGACCAGCGGGAGCTACGGAGATACGCAGTATTTT. Translation gives CASSLWTSGSYGDTQYF.

The V call is TRBV7-3, the J call TRBJ2-7; no clear D gene. Germline assignment: CDR1 SGHTA and CDR2 FQGTGA. Trimming removed 5 bases at V and 4 bases at J, with 15 bases between. This CDR3 is built from 14 residues. In nucleotides, the CDR3 is TGTGCCAGCAGCCCTACCCCCGGCGCGTACGAGCAGTACTTC. Translating it yields CASSPTPGAYEQYF.

The chain has TRBV4-1 and TRBJ2-3; unclear D gene. The germline V gene has CDR1 MGHRA and CDR2 YSYEKL. Trimming left V 1 base short and J 2 bases short, with 31 bases between. CDR3 size: 22 residues. As DNA, the CDR3 is TGCGCCAGCAGCCAAGGCCCAAGTGCCCTTCTCCTCTCAGGTGGCCTCACAGATACGCAGTATTTT. Encoded protein: CASSQGPSALLLSGGLTDTQYF.

This clone appeared once. This chain uses TRBV9 with TRBJ1-1; D remains ambiguous. The CDR3 consists of 13 residues. The germline V and J ends were trimmed by 2 bases and 1 base, with 6 bases remaining between them. In germline, CDR1 is SGDLS, CDR2 YYNGEE. CDR3 sequence: CASSVFTNTEAFF. As DNA, the CDR3 is TGTGCCAGCAGCGTTTTCACGAACACTGAAGCTTTCTTT.

The rearrangement links TRBV5-4 to TRBJ2-7; D remains unclear. Trimming cost V 2 bases and J 1 base, with 13 bases left between them. CDR1 and CDR2 from the germline V gene are SGHNT and YYREEE (reference sequence). The CDR3 consists of 15 residues. CDR3 residues: CASSFFSRRSYEQYF. The CDR3 coding sequence is TGTGCCAGCAGCTTCTTCTCCAGACGATCCTACGAGCAGTACTTC. Full variable domain (remainder filled in from reference TRBV5-4 and TRBJ2-7): ETGVTQSPTHLIKTRGQQVTLRCSSQSGHNTVSWYQQALGQGPQFIFQYYREEENGRGNFPPRFSGLQFPNYSSELNVNALELDDSALYLCASSFFSRRSYEQYFGPGTRLTVT.

As to this clone: One junction end does not reproduce the germline sequence, and a read error may be involved. The V call is TRBV4-1, the J call TRBJ2-7, with D possibly matching TRBD2 (6 bases). Germline V lookup: CDR1 MGHRA, CDR2 YSYEKL. This CDR3 has 12 residues. The CDR3 sequence is CASSQTAGTRFF. The CDR3 DNA is TGCGCCAGCAGCCAAACAGCCGGGACTCGTTTCTTC.

CDR3 sequence: CASSPISSGANVLTF. The CDR3 DNA is TGTGCCAGCAGTCCGATTAGCTCTGGGGCCAACGTCCTGACTTTC. The rearrangement joins TRBV27 to TRBJ2-6; D gene ambiguous. CDR1 MNHEY and CDR2 SMNVEV come from the germline V gene (reference sequence). V was trimmed by 5 bases and J by 0 bases, leaving 8 bases between them. The CDR3 spans 15 residues.

Only a few counts were recorded for this clone. The V and J genes are TRBV19 and TRBJ1-2; 7 nucleotides line up with TRBD1. The V and J ends lost 9 bases and 7 bases, in that order; junction bases with no gene match: 8. Germline V gene lookup returns CDR1 LNHDA and CDR2 SQIVND (reference sequence). The CDR3 is made up of 12 amino acids. For the CDR3, the DNA is TGTGCCAGGCACAGGGGTTCCTTTGGCTACACCTTC. Amino acids: CARHRGSFGYTF. The entire variable domain, with the rest obtained from reference TRBV19 and TRBJ1-2, is as follows: DGGITQSPKYLFRKEGQNVTLSCEQNLNHDAMYWYRQDPGQGLRLIYYSQIVNDFQKGDIAEGYSVSREKKESFPLTVTSAQKNPTAFYLCARHRGSFGYTFGSGTRLTVV.

This chain connects TRBV5-1 to TRBJ1-5; D not certain. This CDR3 is built from 13 residues. Between the trimmed V and J ends, which lost 0 bases and 4 bases, there was a span of 5 bases. In germline, CDR1 is SGHRS, CDR2 YFSETQ. The CDR3 nucleotides are TGCGCCAGCAGCTTGGATCCTAATCAGCCCCAGCATTTT. Protein product: CASSLDPNQPQHF.

The chain employs TRBV11-2 and TRBJ2-3; weak D call: TRBD2 (6 bases). Germline V lookup: CDR1 SGHAT, CDR2 FQNNGV. The CDR3 length is 16 residues. V was pared by 2 bases and J by 2 bases, with 14 bases between. The CDR3 region is CASSLYTGSPTDTQYF. The CDR3 DNA follows: TGTGCCAGCAGCTTATATACCGGGAGCCCCACAGATACGCAGTATTTT. The full variable domain, rest sourced from reference TRBV11-2 and TRBJ2-3, is EAGVAQSPRYKIIEKRQSVAFWCNPISGHATLYWYQQILGQGPKLLIQFQNNGVVDDSQLPKDRFSAERLKGVDSTLKIQPAKLEDSAVYLCASSLYTGSPTDTQYFGPGTRLTVL.

As concerns this clone: Since the CDR3 does not end with the conserved phenylalanine or tryptophan, this likely comes from a read error. The DNA is left out, because the CDR3 cannot be placed on it with certainty; the CDR3 is given as TCRdb lists it. The V gene is TRBV7-9, the J gene TRBJ2-7; TRBD1 is taken as the D call from the table, unchecked against the DNA. The germline CDR1 and CDR2 sequences are SEHNR and FQNEAQ (reference sequence). The CDR3 is 11 amino acids in total, end residues counted. CDR3 sequence reads: CASSLDWAVRI.

The chain is built from TRBV5-1 and TRBJ2-2; 10 bases are a match to TRBD2. Germline V gene sequence: CDR1 SGHRS, CDR2 YFSETQ. V was clipped by 5 bases and J by 6 bases; unmatched bases: 7. The CDR3 has 15 amino acids. Here the CDR3 DNA reads TGCGCCAGCAGAGTTCTAGCGGGAGAGTCCGGGGAGCTGTTTTTT. As protein: CASRVLAGESGELFF.

The chain carries TRBV4-1 and TRBJ2-5; 7 bases are a match to TRBD1. The ends lost 8 bases at V and 5 bases at J; junction bases unmatched: 8. This CDR3 comprises 13 residues. The V gene's germline CDR1 is MGHRA and CDR2 YSYEKL. The CDR3 protein is CASQGGLVETQYF. CDR3 in DNA: TGCGCCAGCCAAGGGGGCCTCGTGGAGACCCAGTACTTC.